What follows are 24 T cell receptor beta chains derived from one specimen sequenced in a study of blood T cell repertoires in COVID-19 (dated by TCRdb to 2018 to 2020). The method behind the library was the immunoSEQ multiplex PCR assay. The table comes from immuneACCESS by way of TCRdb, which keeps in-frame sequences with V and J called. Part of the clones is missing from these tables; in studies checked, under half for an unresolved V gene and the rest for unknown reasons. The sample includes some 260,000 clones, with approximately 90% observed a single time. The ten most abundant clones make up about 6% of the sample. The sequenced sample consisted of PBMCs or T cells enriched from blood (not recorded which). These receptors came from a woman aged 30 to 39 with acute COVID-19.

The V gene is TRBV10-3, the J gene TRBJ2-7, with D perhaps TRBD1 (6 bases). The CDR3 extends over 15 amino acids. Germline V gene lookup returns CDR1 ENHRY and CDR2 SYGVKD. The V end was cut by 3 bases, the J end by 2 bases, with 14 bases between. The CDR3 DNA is TGTGCCATCAGTGATAACAGGGATGTAACCTACGAGCAGTACTTC. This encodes CAISDNRDVTYEQYF.

Here the CDR3 DNA reads TGTGCCAGCAGCCAAGGTGGGACAGGGGGGTTGAACACTGAAGCTTTCTTT. As protein: CASSQGGTGGLNTEAFF. V gene TRBV4-2 combines with J gene TRBJ1-1; 11 bases match TRBD1. With V trimmed by 1 base and J by 0 bases, 4 bases remained unmatched. This CDR3 comprises 17 residues. Germline CDR1 is LGHNA and CDR2 is YNFKEQ.

For the CDR3, the DNA is TGTGCCAGCAGTTTCAGGAACTATGGCTACACCTTC. Translation: CASSFRNYGYTF. The chain employs TRBV28 and TRBJ1-2; D unresolved. Trimming pared 3 bases from V and 2 bases from J, leaving 4 bases between. The CDR3 has 12 amino acids. Per the germline V gene, CDR1 is MDHEN and CDR2 is SYDVKM.

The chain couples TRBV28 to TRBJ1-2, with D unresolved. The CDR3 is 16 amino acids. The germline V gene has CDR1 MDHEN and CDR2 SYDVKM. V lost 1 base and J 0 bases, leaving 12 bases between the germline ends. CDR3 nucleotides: TGTGCCAGCAGTTTATCCAGCCCCGGGGCTAACTATGGCTACACCTTC. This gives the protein CASSLSSPGANYGYTF.

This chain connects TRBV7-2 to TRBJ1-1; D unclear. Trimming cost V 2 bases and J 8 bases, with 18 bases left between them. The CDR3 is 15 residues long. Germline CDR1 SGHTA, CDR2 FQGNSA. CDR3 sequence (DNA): TGTGCCAGCAGCTTATATACGGGGTACTTCACCGAAGCTTTCTTT. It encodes CASSLYTGYFTEAFF.

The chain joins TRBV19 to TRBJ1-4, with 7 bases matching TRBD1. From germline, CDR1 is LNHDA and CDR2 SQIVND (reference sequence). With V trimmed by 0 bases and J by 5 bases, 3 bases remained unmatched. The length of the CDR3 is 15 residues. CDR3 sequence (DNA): TGTGCCAGTAGTATAGACTCGACAGGGAATGAAAAACTGTTTTTT. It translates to CASSIDSTGNEKLFF. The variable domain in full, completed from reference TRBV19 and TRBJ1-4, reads DGGITQSPKYLFRKEGQNVTLSCEQNLNHDAMYWYRQDPGQGLRLIYYSQIVNDFQKGDIAEGYSVSREKKESFPLTVTSAQKNPTAFYLCASSIDSTGNEKLFFGSGTQLSVL.

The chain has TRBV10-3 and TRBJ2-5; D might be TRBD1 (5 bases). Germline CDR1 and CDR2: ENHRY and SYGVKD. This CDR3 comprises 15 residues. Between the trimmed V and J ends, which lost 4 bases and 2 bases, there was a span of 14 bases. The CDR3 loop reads CAISGLRGEQETQYF. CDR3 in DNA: TGTGCCATCAGTGGCCTTAGGGGCGAACAAGAGACCCAGTACTTC.

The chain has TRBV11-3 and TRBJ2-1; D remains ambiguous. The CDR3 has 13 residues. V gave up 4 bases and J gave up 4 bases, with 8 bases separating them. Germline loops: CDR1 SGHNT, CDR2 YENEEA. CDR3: CASSSYSYNEQFF. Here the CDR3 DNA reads TGTGCCAGCAGCTCGTACAGTTACAATGAGCAGTTCTTC.

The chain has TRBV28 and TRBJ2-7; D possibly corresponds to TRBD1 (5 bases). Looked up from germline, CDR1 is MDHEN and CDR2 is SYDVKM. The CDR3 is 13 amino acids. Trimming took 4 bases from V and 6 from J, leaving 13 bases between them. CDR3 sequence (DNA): TGTGCCAGCAGTTACGGACAAGGGGTCGAGCAGTACTTC. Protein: CASSYGQGVEQYF.

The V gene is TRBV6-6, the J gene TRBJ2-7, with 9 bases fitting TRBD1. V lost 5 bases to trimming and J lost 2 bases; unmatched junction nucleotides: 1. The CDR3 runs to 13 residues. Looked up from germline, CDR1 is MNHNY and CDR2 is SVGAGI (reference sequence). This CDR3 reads CASSRTGAYEQYF. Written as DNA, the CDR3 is TGTGCCAGCAGTCGGACAGGGGCCTACGAGCAGTACTTC.

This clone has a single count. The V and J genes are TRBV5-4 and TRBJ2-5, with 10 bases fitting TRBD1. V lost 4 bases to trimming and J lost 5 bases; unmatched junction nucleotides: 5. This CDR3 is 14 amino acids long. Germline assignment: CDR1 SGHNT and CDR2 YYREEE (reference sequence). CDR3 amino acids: CASSPGTGEETQYF. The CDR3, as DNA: TGTGCCAGCAGCCCGGGGACAGGGGAGGAGACCCAGTACTTC. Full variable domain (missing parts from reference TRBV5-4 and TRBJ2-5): ETGVTQSPTHLIKTRGQQVTLRCSSQSGHNTVSWYQQALGQGPQFIFQYYREEENGRGNFPPRFSGLQFPNYSSELNVNALELDDSALYLCASSPGTGEETQYFGPGTRLLVL.

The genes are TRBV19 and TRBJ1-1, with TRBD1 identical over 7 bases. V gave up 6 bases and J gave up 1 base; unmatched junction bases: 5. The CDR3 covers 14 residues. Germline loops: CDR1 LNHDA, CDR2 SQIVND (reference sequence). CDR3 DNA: TGTGCCAGTAGGGGGGACAGCTCGAACACTGAAGCTTTCTTT. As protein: CASRGDSSNTEAFF. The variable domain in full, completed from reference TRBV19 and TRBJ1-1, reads DGGITQSPKYLFRKEGQNVTLSCEQNLNHDAMYWYRQDPGQGLRLIYYSQIVNDFQKGDIAEGYSVSREKKESFPLTVTSAQKNPTAFYLCASRGDSSNTEAFFGQGTRLTVV.

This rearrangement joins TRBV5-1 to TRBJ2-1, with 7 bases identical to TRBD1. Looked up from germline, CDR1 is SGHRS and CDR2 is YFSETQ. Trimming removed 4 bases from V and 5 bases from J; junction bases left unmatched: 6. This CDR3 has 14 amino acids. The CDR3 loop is CASSLGTEDNEQFF. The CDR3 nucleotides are TGCGCCAGCAGCCTCGGGACAGAGGACAATGAGCAGTTCTTC. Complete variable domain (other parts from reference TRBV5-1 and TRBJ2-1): KAGVTQTPRYLIKTRGQQVTLSCSPISGHRSVSWYQQTPGQGLQFLFEYFSETQRNKGNFPGRFSGRQFSNSRSEMNVSTLELGDSALYLCASSLGTEDNEQFFGPGTRLTVL.

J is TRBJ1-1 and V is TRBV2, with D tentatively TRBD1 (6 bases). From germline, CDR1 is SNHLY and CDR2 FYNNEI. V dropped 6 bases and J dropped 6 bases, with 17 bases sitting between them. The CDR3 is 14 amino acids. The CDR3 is CASSKLDRTAEAFF. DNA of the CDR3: TGTGCCAGCAGCAAACTCGACAGGACGGCTGAAGCTTTCTTT. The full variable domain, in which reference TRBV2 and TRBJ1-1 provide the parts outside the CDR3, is EPEVTQTPSHQVTQMGQEVILRCVPISNHLYFYWYRQILGQKVEFLVSFYNNEISEKSEIFDDQFSVERPDGSNFTLKIRSTKLEDSAMYFCASSKLDRTAEAFFGQGTRLTVV.

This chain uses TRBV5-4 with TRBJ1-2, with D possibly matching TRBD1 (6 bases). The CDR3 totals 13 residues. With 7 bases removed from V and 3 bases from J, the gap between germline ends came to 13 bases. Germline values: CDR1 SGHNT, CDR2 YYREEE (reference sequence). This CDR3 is CASPAGGDYGYTF. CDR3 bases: TGTGCCAGCCCGGCGGGGGGCGACTATGGCTACACCTTC.

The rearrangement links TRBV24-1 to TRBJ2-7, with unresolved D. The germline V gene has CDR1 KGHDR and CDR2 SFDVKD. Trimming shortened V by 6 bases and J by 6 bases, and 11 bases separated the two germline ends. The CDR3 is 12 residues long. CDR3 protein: CATSPATGEQYF. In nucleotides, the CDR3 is TGTGCCACCAGTCCGGCTACGGGCGAGCAGTACTTC.

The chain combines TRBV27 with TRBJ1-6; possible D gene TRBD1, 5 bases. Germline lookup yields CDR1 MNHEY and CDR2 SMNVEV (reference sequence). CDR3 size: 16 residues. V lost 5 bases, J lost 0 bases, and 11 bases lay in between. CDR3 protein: CASSEQVGSYNSPLHF. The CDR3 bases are TGTGCCAGCAGTGAACAGGTTGGCTCCTATAATTCACCCCTCCACTTT.

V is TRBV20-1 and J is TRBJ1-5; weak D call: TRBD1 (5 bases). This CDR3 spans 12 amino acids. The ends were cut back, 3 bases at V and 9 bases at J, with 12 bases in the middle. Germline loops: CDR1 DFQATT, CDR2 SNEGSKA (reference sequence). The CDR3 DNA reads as TGCAGTGCTAGTGGGGGTAGCGGGCCCCAGCATTTT. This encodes CSASGGSGPQHF.

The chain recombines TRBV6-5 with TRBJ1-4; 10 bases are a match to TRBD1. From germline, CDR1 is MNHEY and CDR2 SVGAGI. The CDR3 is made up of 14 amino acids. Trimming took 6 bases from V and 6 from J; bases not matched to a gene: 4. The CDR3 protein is CASRDRGLDEKLFF. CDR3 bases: TGTGCCAGCAGGGACAGGGGGTTGGATGAAAAACTGTTTTTT.

In nucleotides, the CDR3 is TGTGCCAGTAGTATAGGAGGGGGATGGAATCAGCCCCAGCATTTT. Its translation: CASSIGGGWNQPQHF. The chain employs TRBV19 and TRBJ1-5; D is possibly TRBD1 (6 bases). Germline V gene sequence: CDR1 LNHDA, CDR2 SQIVND (reference sequence). This CDR3 has 15 amino acids. V shed 1 base and J shed 4 bases, with 11 bases lying between them.

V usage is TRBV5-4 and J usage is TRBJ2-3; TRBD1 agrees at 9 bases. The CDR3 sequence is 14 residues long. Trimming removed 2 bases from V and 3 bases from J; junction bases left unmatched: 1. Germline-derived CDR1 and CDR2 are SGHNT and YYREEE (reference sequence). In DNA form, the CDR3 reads TGTGCCAGCAGCTTACAGGGGGCGACAGATACGCAGTATTTT. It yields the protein CASSLQGATDTQYF.

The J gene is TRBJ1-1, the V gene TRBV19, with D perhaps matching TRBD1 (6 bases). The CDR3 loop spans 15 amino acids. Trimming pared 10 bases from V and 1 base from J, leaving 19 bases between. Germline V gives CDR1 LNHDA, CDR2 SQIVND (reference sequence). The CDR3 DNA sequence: TGTGCCATCAAACCTTGGGGGACAAAGAACACTGAAGCTTTCTTT. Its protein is CAIKPWGTKNTEAFF.

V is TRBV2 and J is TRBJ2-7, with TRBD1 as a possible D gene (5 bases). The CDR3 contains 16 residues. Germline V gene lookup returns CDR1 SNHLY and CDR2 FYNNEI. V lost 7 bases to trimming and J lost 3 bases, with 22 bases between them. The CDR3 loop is CASKAQLKGQGYEQYF. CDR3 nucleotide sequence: TGTGCCAGCAAAGCTCAATTAAAGGGGCAGGGCTACGAGCAGTACTTC.

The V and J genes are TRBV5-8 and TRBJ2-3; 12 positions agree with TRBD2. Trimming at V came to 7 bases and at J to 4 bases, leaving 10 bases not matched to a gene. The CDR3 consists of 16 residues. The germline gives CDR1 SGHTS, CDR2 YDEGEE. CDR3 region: CASRQTSGRWSDTQYF. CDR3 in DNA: TGTGCCAGCCGTCAGACTAGCGGGAGATGGTCAGATACGCAGTATTTT.